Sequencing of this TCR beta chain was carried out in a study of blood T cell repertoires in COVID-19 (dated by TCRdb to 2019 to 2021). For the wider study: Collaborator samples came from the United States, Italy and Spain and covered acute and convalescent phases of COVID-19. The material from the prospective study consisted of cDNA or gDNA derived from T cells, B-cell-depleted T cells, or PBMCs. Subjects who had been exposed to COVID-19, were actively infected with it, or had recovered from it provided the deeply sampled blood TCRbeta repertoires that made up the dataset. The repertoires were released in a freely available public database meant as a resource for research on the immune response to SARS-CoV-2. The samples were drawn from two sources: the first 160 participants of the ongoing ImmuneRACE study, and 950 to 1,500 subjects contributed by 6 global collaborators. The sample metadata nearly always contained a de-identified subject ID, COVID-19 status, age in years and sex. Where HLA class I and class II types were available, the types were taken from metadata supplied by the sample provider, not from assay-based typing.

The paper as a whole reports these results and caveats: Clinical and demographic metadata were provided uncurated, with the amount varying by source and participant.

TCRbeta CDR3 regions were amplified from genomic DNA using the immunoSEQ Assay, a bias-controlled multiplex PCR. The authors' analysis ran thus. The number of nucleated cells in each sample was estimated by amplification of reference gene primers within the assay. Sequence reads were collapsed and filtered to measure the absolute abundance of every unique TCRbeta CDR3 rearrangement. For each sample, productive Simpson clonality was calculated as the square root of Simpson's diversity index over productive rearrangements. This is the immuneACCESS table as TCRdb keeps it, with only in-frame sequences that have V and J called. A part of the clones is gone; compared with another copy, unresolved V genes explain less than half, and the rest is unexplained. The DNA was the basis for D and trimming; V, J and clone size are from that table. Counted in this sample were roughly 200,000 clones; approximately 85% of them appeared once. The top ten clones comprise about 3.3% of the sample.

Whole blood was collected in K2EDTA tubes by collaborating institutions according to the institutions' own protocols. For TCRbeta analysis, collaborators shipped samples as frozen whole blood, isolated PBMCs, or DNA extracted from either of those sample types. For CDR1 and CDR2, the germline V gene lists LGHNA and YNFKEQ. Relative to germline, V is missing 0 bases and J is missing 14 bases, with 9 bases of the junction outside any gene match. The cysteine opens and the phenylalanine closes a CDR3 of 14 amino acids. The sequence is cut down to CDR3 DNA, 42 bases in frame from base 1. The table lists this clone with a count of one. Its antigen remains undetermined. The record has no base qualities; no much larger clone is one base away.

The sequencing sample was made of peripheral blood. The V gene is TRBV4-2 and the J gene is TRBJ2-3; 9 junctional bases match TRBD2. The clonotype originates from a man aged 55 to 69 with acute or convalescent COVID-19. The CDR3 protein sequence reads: CASSQDKDGTSMYF. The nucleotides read TGTGCCAGCAGCCAAGATAAGGATGGGACTAGCATGTATTTT.